This entry lists 31 T cell receptor beta chains sequenced from one sample in a study of T cell responses to AZD1222 COVID-19 vaccine. Only in-frame clones appear in the TCRdb table, and some are missing; sequencing was by immunoSEQ multiplex PCR. Of 160,000 or so clones in the sample, more than 85% were seen once. The sequencing here drew on peripheral blood, taken on day 0 of AZD1222 vaccination. The receptors here all came from an adult in good health.

V and J are TRBV6-5 and TRBJ2-7, with D possibly TRBD1 on 6 matching bases. Germline-derived CDR1 and CDR2 are MNHEY and SVGAGI. The CDR3 is 13 amino acids. The V end lost 6 bases, the J end lost 4 bases, and 13 bases lay between the germline ends. DNA of the CDR3: TGTGCCAGCAGACAGGGCCCGGGGTACGAGCAGTACTTC. This translates into CASRQGPGYEQYF.

The table lists this clone with a count of one. The chain links TRBV7-3 to TRBJ1-2; no reliable D call. CDR1 and CDR2 (germline): SGHTA, FQGTGA. This CDR3 is built from 10 residues. Between the trimmed V and J ends, which lost 7 bases and 4 bases, there was a span of 4 bases. This chain's CDR3 is CASIIYGYTF. Written as DNA, the CDR3 is TGTGCCAGCATTATCTATGGCTACACCTTC.

This chain joins TRBV11-3 and TRBJ1-1, with a tentative D call TRBD1 (5 bases). This CDR3 has 16 amino acids. CDR1 SGHNT and CDR2 YENEEA come from the germline V gene. V lost 0 bases and J 1 base, leaving 12 bases between the germline ends. The CDR3 here is CASSLDPGGANTEAFF. CDR3 sequence (DNA): TGTGCCAGCAGCTTAGATCCTGGTGGGGCGAACACTGAAGCTTTCTTT.

V is TRBV5-1 and J is TRBJ2-5, with D hard to call. CDR3 length: 13 residues. Looked up from germline, CDR1 is SGHRS and CDR2 is YFSETQ. V was pared by 0 bases and J by 4 bases, with 7 bases between. The CDR3 DNA reads as TGCGCCAGCAGCTTGGCCGTGGGAGAGACCCAGTACTTC. It specifies CASSLAVGETQYF. The full variable domain, its missing parts supplied by reference TRBV5-1 and TRBJ2-5, is KAGVTQTPRYLIKTRGQQVTLSCSPISGHRSVSWYQQTPGQGLQFLFEYFSETQRNKGNFPGRFSGRQFSNSRSEMNVSTLELGDSALYLCASSLAVGETQYFGPGTRLLVL.

This chain links TRBV28 with TRBJ2-3, with TRBD2 matching over 7 bases. Germline loops: CDR1 MDHEN, CDR2 SYDVKM. V lost 5 bases and J lost 2; bases outside the gene matches: 10. The CDR3 is 16 residues long. CDR3 sequence reads: CASSEIGGELTDTQYF. CDR3 coding DNA: TGTGCCAGCAGTGAAATTGGGGGGGAGCTCACAGATACGCAGTATTTT.

This sequence joins TRBV11-2 and TRBJ1-2; D perhaps matches TRBD1 (6 bases). Germline V gives CDR1 SGHAT, CDR2 FQNNGV. Trimming left V 5 bases short and J 8 bases short, with 15 bases between. The CDR3 length is 13 residues. CDR3 DNA sequence: TGTGCCAGCAGCGTGATAGGGGGAAGAGGCTACACCTTC. It yields the protein CASSVIGGRGYTF.

CDR3 loop: CASSSWTSGRGLNEQFF. CDR3 nucleotide sequence: TGTGCCAGCAGCTCGTGGACTAGCGGGAGGGGTCTCAATGAGCAGTTCTTC. The V call is TRBV11-3, the J call TRBJ2-1, with 15 bases that match TRBD2. J lost 6 bases, V lost 4 bases, and 7 bases had no gene match. The germline V gene has CDR1 SGHNT and CDR2 YENEEA. The CDR3 has 17 residues.

The chain joins TRBV19 to TRBJ1-2, with no clear D. The CDR3 is 12 amino acids. The germline V gene encodes CDR1 LNHDA and CDR2 SQIVND (reference sequence). Trimming removed 5 bases from V and 7 bases from J, with 11 bases in between. CDR3 loop: CASSAVVGGYTF. The CDR3 coding sequence is TGTGCCAGTAGTGCGGTCGTGGGTGGCTACACCTTC.

This clone was found a few times. This chain uses TRBV11-2 with TRBJ1-5, with no clear D. Germline values: CDR1 SGHAT, CDR2 FQNNGV. This CDR3 spans 14 amino acids. Between the trimmed V and J ends, which lost 0 bases and 1 base, there was a span of 4 bases. The CDR3 nucleotides read TGTGCCAGCAGCTTAGACCGCAGCAATCAGCCCCAGCATTTT. Protein product: CASSLDRSNQPQHF.

The chain recombines TRBV13 with TRBJ2-7; possibly TRBD2 for D (7 bases). V was pared by 7 bases and J by 5 bases, with 21 bases between. CDR1 is PRHDT and CDR2 is FYEKMQ in the germline V gene (reference sequence). CDR3 length: 15 amino acids. The CDR3 bases are TGTGCCAGCACCCGGCGGGGGCCCCTCTGGGACGAGCAGTACTTC. Translation gives CASTRRGPLWDEQYF.

A single count supports this clone. CDR3 residues: CASSLEGGNQPQHF. The CDR3 bases are TGTGCCAGCAGCTTAGAGGGGGGGAATCAGCCCCAGCATTTT. V gene TRBV7-2 combines with J gene TRBJ1-5, with D possibly being TRBD1 (6 bases). The germline gives CDR1 SGHTA, CDR2 FQGNSA. Trimming pared 1 base from V and 4 bases from J, leaving 8 bases between. This CDR3 contains 14 residues.

The genes are TRBV4-1 and TRBJ2-2, with 9 nucleotides matching TRBD2. CDR1 MGHRA and CDR2 YSYEKL come from the germline V gene. Trimming at V came to 3 bases and at J to 4 bases, leaving 9 bases not matched to a gene. The CDR3 sequence is 17 residues long. The CDR3: CASSQAVAGVPTGELFF. CDR3 coding DNA: TGCGCCAGCAGCCAGGCGGTAGCGGGAGTCCCCACCGGGGAGCTGTTTTTT.

This clone has a count of ten or more. The rearrangement uses TRBV20-1 and TRBJ2-3; D is uncertain. Trimming left V 3 bases short and J 9 bases short, with 10 bases between. The CDR3 is 11 residues long. The germline CDR1 and CDR2 sequences are DFQATT and SNEGSKA (reference sequence). The CDR3 is CSASQSATQYF. CDR3 coding DNA: TGCAGTGCTAGCCAAAGCGCCACGCAGTATTTT.

The chain employs TRBV11-3 and TRBJ1-3; TRBD1 might be the D (5 bases). The CDR3 spans 14 residues. Trimming left V 4 bases short and J 4 bases short, with 11 bases between. In germline, CDR1 is SGHNT, CDR2 YENEEA. In nucleotides, the CDR3 is TGTGCCAGCAGCTCCCAGGGATCCGGAAACACCATATATTTT. Translating gives CASSSQGSGNTIYF.

The rearrangement links TRBV9 to TRBJ2-6; TRBD2 is a possible D gene (5 bases). The germline V gene has CDR1 SGDLS and CDR2 YYNGEE. The ends were cut back, 3 bases at V and 1 base at J, with 8 bases in the middle. CDR3 length: 15 residues. The CDR3 loop is CASSGLTSGANVLTF. DNA of the CDR3: TGTGCCAGCAGCGGACTAACTTCTGGGGCCAACGTCCTGACTTTC.

The chain carries TRBV6-5 and TRBJ2-7; D unresolved. The ends were cut back, 6 bases at V and 0 bases at J, with 12 bases in the middle. From germline, CDR1 is MNHEY and CDR2 SVGAGI. CDR3 length: 14 residues. CDR3 DNA: TGTGCCAGCAGCCCCCTCGCCAGCTCCTACGAGCAGTACTTC. Translating it yields CASSPLASSYEQYF.

The V gene is TRBV27, the J gene TRBJ2-6; 8 nucleotides agree with TRBD1. With 5 bases clipped from V and 2 bases from J, the junction kept 2 bases outside the gene matches. This CDR3 comprises 15 residues. Germline assignment: CDR1 MNHEY and CDR2 SMNVEV (reference sequence). The CDR3 DNA sequence: TGTGCCAGCAGTCCACAGGGGGCTGGGGCCAACGTCCTGACTTTC. It codes for CASSPQGAGANVLTF.

The chain couples TRBV3-1 (or the pseudogene TRBV3-2) to TRBJ1-2, with TRBD1 matching over 7 bases. The CDR3 contains 15 residues. The germline V gene has CDR1 LGHDT and CDR2 YNNKEL (reference sequence). V gave up 3 bases and J gave up 7 bases; unmatched junction bases: 11. The CDR3 loop is CASSHLGQPVRGYTF. CDR3 nucleotides: TGTGCCAGCAGCCACCTGGGACAGCCAGTACGTGGCTACACCTTC.

The chain links TRBV9 to TRBJ2-3, with a weak D call TRBD2 (6 bases). Germline V gene sequence: CDR1 SGDLS, CDR2 YYNGEE. The CDR3 loop spans 14 amino acids. Trimming removed 2 bases at V and 8 bases at J, with 15 bases between. The CDR3 reads CASSVGTPRGTQYF. CDR3 bases: TGTGCCAGCAGCGTCGGGACTCCGAGAGGTACGCAGTATTTT.

The chain recombines TRBV2 with TRBJ2-5; 7 bases are a match to TRBD2. The junction had 7 bases not matched to a gene; V was cut back by 1 base and J by 5 bases. Germline CDR1 reads SNHLY; CDR2 reads FYNNEI. This CDR3 spans 15 amino acids. CDR3 in amino acids: CASSEEAGAGETQYF. CDR3 in DNA: TGTGCCAGCAGTGAAGAGGCGGGAGCGGGGGAGACCCAGTACTTC.

Turning to this clone: It is unclear where the CDR3 begins or ends on the DNA, so no DNA is shown, and the CDR3 is as TCRdb lists it. The rearrangement links TRBV18 to TRBJ2-1; the D call of TRBD2 is as the table states it, not checked on the DNA. CDR1 and CDR2 (germline): KGHSH, LQKENI. The CDR3 region is 15 residues in length, termini included. The CDR3 region is CASSPLWQTGSEQFF.

The CDR3 loop is CASSPRVAGGYEQYF. CDR3 in DNA: TGTGCCAGCAGTCCGCGGGTAGCGGGAGGGTACGAGCAGTACTTC. The chain is built from TRBV28 and TRBJ2-7; 11 positions match TRBD2. V lost 5 bases to trimming and J lost 4 bases; unmatched junction nucleotides: 7. Germline CDR1 MDHEN, CDR2 SYDVKM. This CDR3 contains 15 residues.

The J gene is TRBJ2-1, the V gene TRBV4-2; D perhaps matches TRBD1 (5 bases). The CDR3 contains 14 residues. CDR1 is LGHNA, CDR2 YNFKEQ, per germline. V dropped 1 base and J dropped 6 bases, with 10 bases sitting between them. The CDR3 sequence: CASSQGDSRNEQFF. Here the CDR3 DNA reads TGTGCCAGCAGCCAAGGTGACAGTCGCAATGAGCAGTTCTTC.

This clone has just a few counts. The chain uses TRBV2 and TRBJ2-5; tentative D call: TRBD1 (6 bases). CDR1 and CDR2 (germline): SNHLY, FYNNEI. The CDR3 length is 15 residues. Trimming took off 6 bases at V and 2 bases at J, with 16 bases between the two ends. In DNA form, the CDR3 reads TGTGCCAGCAGAGGGGGTTCATGGGAGCAAGAGACCCAGTACTTC. This encodes CASRGGSWEQETQYF.

The chain couples TRBV6-6 to TRBJ1-6; 7 nucleotides match TRBD1. With 5 bases clipped from V and 8 bases from J, the junction kept 12 bases outside the gene matches. This CDR3 comprises 16 residues. Looked up from germline, CDR1 is MNHNY and CDR2 is SVGAGI (reference sequence). DNA of the CDR3: TGTGCCAGCAGTCCTTCGGACAGGCCCCACTATTCACCCCTCCACTTT. Its protein is CASSPSDRPHYSPLHF.

V usage is TRBV7-2 and J usage is TRBJ2-1; 15 nucleotides match TRBD2. This CDR3 comprises 18 residues. Germline V gene lookup returns CDR1 SGHTA and CDR2 FQGNSA. Unmatched junction bases numbered 13, after V lost 5 bases and J lost 8 bases. CDR3 residues: CASSASWGTSGRTDEQFF. CDR3 sequence (DNA): TGTGCCAGCAGCGCGTCCTGGGGGACTAGCGGGAGGACGGATGAGCAGTTCTTC.

The CDR3, as DNA: TGTGCCAGTAGTCTCGGACAGGGCGGAGATACGCAGTATTTT. Protein product: CASSLGQGGDTQYF. J is TRBJ2-3 and V is TRBV19; 8 bases map to TRBD1. The germline gives CDR1 LNHDA, CDR2 SQIVND (reference sequence). V gave up 5 bases and J gave up 5 bases; unmatched junction bases: 6. CDR3 length: 14 residues.

This chain links TRBV27 with TRBJ2-7; 7 bases agree with TRBD2. CDR3 length: 15 residues. Germline V gene lookup returns CDR1 MNHEY and CDR2 SMNVEV (reference sequence). Germline trimming cut 1 base from V and 0 bases from J; bases unmatched to any gene: 3. The CDR3 spells CASSLLASGSYEQYF. In DNA, the CDR3 is TGTGCCAGCAGTTTATTGGCTAGCGGCTCCTACGAGCAGTACTTC.

This clone was found once. The chain uses TRBV28 and TRBJ1-1; TRBD1 might be the D (5 bases). The CDR3 runs to 15 residues. Trimming left V 3 bases short and J 5 bases short, with 16 bases between. CDR1 is MDHEN, CDR2 SYDVKM, per germline. CDR3 nucleotide sequence: TGTGCCAGCAGTTTGGGGGGTACGGTGGGTACTGAAGCTTTCTTT. Amino acids: CASSLGGTVGTEAFF.

This chain joins TRBV7-2 and TRBJ2-5, with 8 bases matching TRBD2. This CDR3 comprises 18 residues. CDR1 and CDR2 (germline): SGHTA, FQGNSA. V lost 1 base, J lost 0 bases, and 10 bases stayed unmatched. The CDR3 is CASSLVVLGSGNQETQYF. CDR3 coding DNA: TGTGCCAGCAGCTTAGTCGTTTTGGGTAGCGGGAACCAAGAGACCCAGTACTTC.

This chain joins TRBV28 and TRBJ1-1; TRBD1 is a possible D gene (5 bases). Germline CDR1 is MDHEN and CDR2 is SYDVKM. V was shortened by 1 base and J by 0 bases, with 9 bases between the two germline ends. This CDR3 contains 15 residues. CDR3 DNA: TGTGCCAGCAGTTTATCAGCGACAGTGAACACTGAAGCTTTCTTT. This sequence encodes CASSLSATVNTEAFF.